This T cell receptor beta chain was identified in a study of control samples from healthy donors and cancer patients. Germline CDR1 is LNHDA and CDR2 is SQIVND (reference sequence). The V end was cut by 7 bases, the J end by 5 bases, with 23 bases between. The CDR3 runs to 16 residues. Libraries were prepared by immunoSEQ multiplex PCR; TCRdb keeps only in-frame clonotypes and omits some of them. The sample includes some 74,000 clones, approximately 94% of them seen just once. The sequence came from a woman in her thirties in good health. J is TRBJ1-2 and V is TRBV19; tentative D call: TRBD1 (6 bases). Sequenced material: blood. CDR3 protein: CASTRKTDRLSYGYTF. DNA for the CDR3: TGTGCCAGTACCCGGAAAACAGACAGGTTGAGTTATGGCTACACCTTC.